The 19 T cell receptor beta chains below all came from one sample that was sequenced in a study of metastatic and nonmetastatic thyroid tumors. Thyroid surgery took place with no prior treatment in any patient. MiXCR re-clonotyped the PCR reads for TCRdb. Here the sample spans several thousand clones, roughly 35% being singletons. Sequenced sample: adjacent normal tissue. These receptors were obtained from a male donor with papillary thyroid cancer or a benign thyroid nodule (not recorded which). Some clones in this sample may be carry-over from other donors' samples.

The chain links TRBV20-1 to TRBJ1-2, with no clear D. The length of the CDR3 is 14 residues. V gave up 2 bases and J gave up 6 bases, with 16 bases separating them. Germline V gives CDR1 DFQATT, CDR2 SNEGSKA (reference sequence). CDR3 in amino acids: CSARSSSLRHGYTF. In nucleotides, the CDR3 is TGCAGTGCTAGAAGTTCCTCCCTCAGGCATGGCTACACCTTC.

This clone is medium-sized within its sample. This sequence joins TRBV11-3 and TRBJ1-1; the D is unclear. The CDR3 has 11 amino acids. V was clipped by 6 bases and J by 3 bases, with 5 bases between them. CDR1 and CDR2 from the germline V gene are SGHNT and YENEEA. The CDR3: CASRSDTEAFF. CDR3 nucleotide sequence: TGTGCCAGCAGAAGTGACACTGAAGCTTTCTTT.

The rearrangement links TRBV10-2 to TRBJ2-7, with a possible D match to TRBD1 (5 bases). Trimming took off 1 base at V and 6 bases at J, with 13 bases between the two ends. Germline CDR1 WSHSY, CDR2 SAAADI. This CDR3 spans 14 amino acids. CDR3: CASSELQGVGEQYF. The CDR3 nucleotides read TGCGCCAGCAGTGAGTTGCAGGGCGTGGGCGAGCAGTACTTC.

The chain uses TRBV20-1 and TRBJ1-2; a possible D gene is TRBD1 (6 bases). Germline assignment: CDR1 DFQATT and CDR2 SNEGSKA (reference sequence). V was shortened by 4 bases and J by 7 bases, with 22 bases between the two germline ends. CDR3 length equals 15 residues. The DNA of the CDR3 is TGCAGTGCTATAGGGCTCCGGGACACCGTGCGTGGCTACACCTTC. Amino acid sequence: CSAIGLRDTVRGYTF.

The sample holds a few counts of this clone. This chain connects TRBV12-3 or TRBV12-4 to TRBJ2-1, with D maybe TRBD1 (5 bases). This CDR3 spans 14 amino acids. V was cut by 5 bases and J by 6 bases, with 14 bases left in between. The CDR3 sequence is CASSLARAPNEQFF. CDR3 bases: TGTGCCAGCAGTCTCGCCAGGGCCCCCAATGAGCAGTTCTTC.

This clone was observed a few times. The chain combines TRBV12-3 or TRBV12-4 with TRBJ1-2; 7 nucleotides match TRBD1. The CDR3 extends over 13 amino acids. The trim removed 0 bases at V and 7 bases at J, leaving 2 bases unmatched. The CDR3 is CASSLADRVGYTF. The CDR3, as DNA: TGTGCCAGCAGTTTAGCCGACAGGGTTGGCTACACCTTC.

The chain links TRBV3-1 to TRBJ1-2; 7 positions match TRBD1. Germline values: CDR1 LGHDT, CDR2 YNNKEL (reference sequence). The V segment lost 1 base and the J segment 12 bases; nucleotides outside the gene matches: 2. CDR3 length equals 11 residues. The CDR3, as DNA: TGTGCCAGCAGCCAAGGGGACAGCCACACCTTC. It translates to CASSQGDSHTF.

This clone was detected only a few times. V gene TRBV7-8 combines with J gene TRBJ1-3; D unresolved. The CDR3 consists of 17 residues. The ends were cut back, 3 bases at V and 0 bases at J, with 15 bases in the middle. Germline V gives CDR1 SGHVS, CDR2 FQNEAQ. CDR3 loop: CASSFQAAWSSGNTIYF. The CDR3, as DNA: TGTGCCAGCAGCTTCCAGGCGGCCTGGAGCTCTGGAAACACCATATATTTT.

In its sample, this clone was seen a few times. The chain joins TRBV6-5 to TRBJ1-1; D not resolved. V was clipped by 5 bases and J by 1 base, with 11 bases between them. The germline V gene encodes CDR1 MNHEY and CDR2 SVGAGI. The CDR3 consists of 14 residues. The CDR3 sequence is CASSHFGENTEAFF. In DNA, the CDR3 is TGTGCCAGCAGTCACTTTGGGGAGAACACTGAAGCTTTCTTT.

Of note for this clone: This CDR3 is missing its conserved last phenylalanine or tryptophan, likely due to a read error. The rearrangement joins TRBV6-2 or TRBV6-3 to TRBJ2-1; D gene unclear. Germline V lookup: CDR1 MNHEY, CDR2 SVGEGT. CDR3 length: 12 amino acids. For the CDR3, the DNA is TGTGACAGCAGTTACCTTAGCAAAGAGCAGTTCTAC. Residues: CDSSYLSKEQFY.

The gene calls are TRBV30 and TRBJ1-6; D is ambiguous. V lost 8 bases, J lost 8 bases, and 16 bases lay in between. This CDR3 comprises 13 residues. Germline V gene data show CDR1 as GTSNPN and CDR2 as SVGIG (reference sequence). The chain's CDR3 is CARSWDSDSPLHF. The CDR3 bases are TGTGCCCGCTCCTGGGATTCGGATTCACCCCTCCACTTT.

This clone was counted between two and nine times. The chain combines TRBV2 with TRBJ2-1, with TRBD2 matching over 7 bases. This CDR3 is 14 amino acids long. Germline V gene sequence: CDR1 SNHLY, CDR2 FYNNEI. The ends lost 3 bases at V and 8 bases at J; junction bases unmatched: 7. CDR3 loop: CASSDGSSGDEQFF. In nucleotides, the CDR3 is TGTGCCAGCAGTGACGGGTCTAGCGGCGATGAGCAGTTCTTC. The variable domain in full, with the rest retrieved from reference TRBV2 and TRBJ2-1, is EPEVTQTPSHQVTQMGQEVILRCVPISNHLYFYWYRQILGQKVEFLVSFYNNEISEKSEIFDDQFSVERPDGSNFTLKIRSTKLEDSAMYFCASSDGSSGDEQFFGPGTRLTVL.

This sequence joins TRBV11-3 and TRBJ1-4; D is possibly TRBD1 (5 bases). This CDR3 contains 15 residues. Germline V gives CDR1 SGHNT, CDR2 YENEEA. Trimming removed 6 bases at V and 0 bases at J, with 11 bases between. CDR3 in amino acids: CASSWTTTTNEKLFF. The CDR3 bases are TGTGCCAGCAGTTGGACAACTACAACTAATGAAAAACTGTTTTTT.

A word on this clone: No conserved phenylalanine or tryptophan is present at the end of the CDR3, so a read error is the likely explanation. The DNA is left out, because the CDR3 cannot be placed on it with certainty; the CDR3 is given as TCRdb lists it. This chain joins TRBV6-1 and TRBJ1-2; TRBD1 is taken as the D call from the table, unchecked against the DNA. The CDR3 is made up of 16 amino acids, end residues included. In germline, CDR1 is MNHNS, CDR2 SASEGT. CDR3 sequence reads: CASSMTGISAKDGNTN.

The chain couples TRBV20-1 to TRBJ2-7, with D possibly being TRBD1 (6 bases). Trimming pared 5 bases from V and 2 bases from J, leaving 10 bases between. This CDR3 spans 12 amino acids. Germline CDR1 DFQATT, CDR2 SNEGSKA (reference sequence). CDR3 bases: TGCAGTGCTGGCGGACAGACCTACGAGCAGTACTTC. It yields the protein CSAGGQTYEQYF.

This clone was seen a few times. The V gene is TRBV6-2 or TRBV6-3, the J gene TRBJ1-6, with 8 bases identical to TRBD1. Germline-derived CDR1 and CDR2 are MNHEY and SVGEGT. J gave up 8 bases and V 6 bases, and 6 bases lay outside the gene matches. This CDR3 has 14 amino acids. The CDR3 protein is CASRDDRGDSPLHF. For the CDR3, the DNA is TGTGCCAGCAGGGACGACAGGGGCGATTCACCCCTCCACTTT.

In this sample, this clone turned up a few times. V is TRBV6-1 and J is TRBJ1-3, with 7 bases fitting TRBD1. This CDR3 is built from 14 residues. In germline, CDR1 is MNHNS, CDR2 SASEGT. Unmatched junction bases numbered 2, after V lost 6 bases and J lost 0 bases. CDR3: CASRTGSSGNTIYF. In nucleotides, the CDR3 is TGTGCCAGCAGGACAGGGTCCTCTGGAAACACCATATATTTT.

The chain combines TRBV6-1 with TRBJ2-7; 7 bases align to TRBD2. J gave up 2 bases and V 4 bases, and 5 bases lay outside the gene matches. Germline CDR1 and CDR2: MNHNS and SASEGT. The length of the CDR3 is 14 residues. The CDR3 nucleotides are TGTGCCAGCAGTGCCCTAGCGGTAACCTACGAGCAGTACTTC. It yields the protein CASSALAVTYEQYF.

The gene calls are TRBV20-1 and TRBJ2-5, with no clear D. The CDR3 is made up of 12 amino acids. The ends were cut back, 6 bases at V and 2 bases at J, with 10 bases in the middle. The germline CDR1 and CDR2 sequences are DFQATT and SNEGSKA (reference sequence). This CDR3 is CSAPWGQETQYF. The DNA for the CDR3 is TGCAGTGCCCCCTGGGGACAAGAGACCCAGTACTTC.